This record concerns one T cell receptor (beta chain) sequence. The length of the CDR3 is 12 residues. Trimming took off 5 bases at V and 13 bases at J, with 12 bases between the two ends. Germline loops: CDR1 SGHVS, CDR2 FQNEAQ. The method was immunoSEQ multiplex PCR; TCRdb's version includes in-frame clones alone and lacks a portion of them. This sample has tens of thousands of clones, with around 74% found just once. The sample belongs to a study of OX40 agonist ivuxolimab in advanced cancers. This sequence was found in an adult with an advanced solid tumor such as melanoma, head and neck, liver or kidney cancer. Material: CD4+ or CD8+ T cells sorted from blood, obtained in a trial of the OX40 agonist ivuxolimab. The rearrangement links TRBV7-8 to TRBJ1-6; no definite D call. CDR3 in DNA: TGTGCCAGCAGCCCCACCGCGTATCCCCTCCACTTT. Its translation: CASSPTAYPLHF.